The clone carrying this T cell receptor (beta chain) was found once. No antigen is known for it. Profiled with immunoSEQ multiplex PCR; TCRdb holds only in-frame clones, not every one. The profile shows fewer than 300,000 clones, more than 80% of them singletons. This entry is derived from a study of T cell responses to AZD1222 COVID-19 vaccine. Study as a whole: Pooling of second doses given at about 4 or about 12 weeks was done.

Study-wide results and caveats: Donors in the cohort were predominantly white British and more often female, and clonal diversity was possibly underestimated. Reports say nearly half of spike-specific TCRs go after unmutated variant regions. Repertoire sampling happened only post peak T cell response.

Trimming took off 5 bases at V and 2 bases at J, with 20 bases between the two ends. Germline V gene sequence: CDR1 SGHRS, CDR2 YFSETQ. This CDR3 region has 16 residues. The sample consisted of peripheral blood, taken on day 0 of AZD1222 vaccination. This clonotype originated in an adult in good health. V gene TRBV5-1 combines with J gene TRBJ2-7; D is uncertain. The CDR3 loop reads CASRSGPGDGPYEQYF. DNA for the CDR3: TGCGCCAGCAGGTCAGGCCCCGGAGACGGGCCCTACGAGCAGTACTTC.